This T cell receptor beta chain was captured in a study of shared clonotypes between healthy human individuals. On the study more broadly: Three plates each covered CD4 naive and memory; CD8 naive two, CD8 memory one.

Study donors comprised healthy, HIV-negative adults devoid of recent acute infection or vaccination. Worth noting for this clone: Its antigen is as yet unknown.

The method was immunoSEQ multiplex PCR; TCRdb's version includes in-frame clones alone and lacks a portion of them. This sample has about 2 million clones, with 95% found just once. Findings and limits, study-wide: Represented genetic and exposure-history diversity was restricted by having few donors. Clonotype sharing among donors likely depends on sequencing depth.

This CDR3 has 15 amino acids. Trimming pared 1 base from V and 4 bases from J, leaving 11 bases between. CDR1 and CDR2 from the germline V gene are SEHNR and FQNEAQ (reference sequence). This rearrangement joins TRBV7-9 to TRBJ2-1; a possible D gene is TRBD2 (7 bases). This TCR was recovered from a man younger than 35 in good health. The specimen sequenced was naive CD4+ T cells sorted from blood. Noted subset: CD45RA+ positively selected. The CDR3 sequence: CASSLGGGRYNEQFF. Here the CDR3 DNA reads TGTGCCAGCAGCTTAGGCGGGGGCCGATACAATGAGCAGTTCTTC.